The 26 T cell receptor beta chains below were found in one sample sequenced in a study of blood T cells in healthy people across ages. Together with a sample-barcoded 5' primer, a J-beta primer mix was included in a second PCR lasting about 7 to 12 cycles. TCRdb passed the 5' RACE reads through MiXCR, listing each CDR3 protein once. In the table there are around 1,800,000 distinct CDR3 sequences, 35% to 50% of which are singletons. Sequencing input: blood. The receptor source for this set is a human donor in good health.

This clonotype was counted only a few times. The chain has TRBV7-6 and TRBJ2-7; 12 bases match TRBD2. The DNA end favors TRBJ2-5, so the J call may be wrong. The germline V gene has CDR1 SGHVS and CDR2 FNYEAQ. This CDR3 is 16 amino acids long. The chain's CDR3 is CASSLVLAGGRETQYF. The CDR3 DNA reads TGTGCCAGCAGCTTAGTTCTAGCGGGGGGGAGAGAGACCCAGTACTTC.

This chain connects TRBV13 to TRBJ2-7, with 9 bases matching TRBD1. The CDR3 runs 16 residues. The V segment lost 5 bases and the J segment 2 bases; nucleotides outside the gene matches: 10. The germline V gene encodes CDR1 PRHDT and CDR2 FYEKMQ (reference sequence). For the CDR3, the DNA is TGTGCCAGCAGCCCCAAACCCGGGACAGGGACCTACGAGCAGTACTTC. Translation: CASSPKPGTGTYEQYF.

Only a few counts were recorded for this clonotype. The chain combines TRBV20-1 with TRBJ2-6, with a tentative D call TRBD2 (7 bases). Germline CDR1 is DFQATT and CDR2 is SNEGSKA (reference sequence). V gave up 1 base and J gave up 0 bases, with 16 bases separating them. The CDR3 runs 18 residues. The CDR3 loop reads CSARGGGHTDSGANVLTF. The DNA of the CDR3 is TGCAGTGCTAGAGGGGGGGGGCACACCGACTCTGGGGCCAACGTCCTGACTTTC.

The chain uses TRBV5-1 and TRBJ1-3; D remains unclear. In germline, CDR1 is SGHRS, CDR2 YFSETQ. This CDR3 contains 13 residues. The ends were cut back, 4 bases at V and 4 bases at J, with 9 bases in the middle. The CDR3 DNA reads TGCGCCAGCAGCCCGGAGTTGGGAAACACCATATATTTT. It yields the protein CASSPELGNTIYF. Based on the CDR3 plus reference TRBV5-1 and TRBJ1-3, the full variable domain is KAGVTQTPRYLIKTRGQQVTLSCSPISGHRSVSWYQQTPGQGLQFLFEYFSETQRNKGNFPGRFSGRQFSNSRSEMNVSTLELGDSALYLCASSPELGNTIYFGEGSWLTVV.

Here the CDR3 DNA reads TGTGCCAGCAGTTACTTTTCAGGGAGCTCCTACGAGCAGTACTTC. It is translated as CASSYFSGSSYEQYF. This chain uses TRBV6-6 with TRBJ2-7; possibly TRBD1 or TRBD2 for D (5 bases each). V dropped 1 base and J dropped 0 bases, with 10 bases sitting between them. Germline V gene data show CDR1 as MNHNY and CDR2 as SVGAGI (reference sequence). The CDR3 covers 15 residues.

The chain joins TRBV7-2 to TRBJ2-7; 12 bases are a match to TRBD2. Germline CDR1 reads SGHTA; CDR2 reads FQGNSA. Trimming took 3 bases from V and 2 from J; bases not matched to a gene: 8. The CDR3 contains 17 residues. DNA of the CDR3: TGTGCCAGCAGCTTGGAAGGACTAGCGGGGCCCCCCTACGAGCAGTACTTC. Translation gives CASSLEGLAGPPYEQYF.

This clonotype has a count of ten or more. The chain is built from TRBV15 and TRBJ2-7; D may match TRBD1 or TRBD2 (5 bases each). The germline CDR1 and CDR2 sequences are LNHNV and YYDKDF (reference sequence). The CDR3 loop spans 15 amino acids. Between the trimmed V and J ends, which lost 0 bases and 6 bases, there was a span of 15 bases. DNA of the CDR3: TGTGCCACCAGCAGAGAGTCGGGACGCATGACCGAGCAGTACTTC. It specifies CATSRESGRMTEQYF. Using reference TRBV15 and TRBJ2-7 for the parts outside the CDR3, the full variable domain is DAMVIQNPRYQVTQFGKPVTLSCSQTLNHNVMYWYQQKSSQAPKLLFHYYDKDFNNEADTPDNFQSRRPNTSFCFLDIRSPGLGDTAMYLCATSRESGRMTEQYFGPGTRLTVT.

In the case of this clonotype: A much larger clone differs from this one at a single base, so this may be a read error. This chain connects TRBV5-1 to TRBJ2-1, with a tentative D call TRBD1 (5 bases). CDR1 SGHRS and CDR2 YFSETQ come from the germline V gene. The length of the CDR3 is 16 residues. The DNA for the CDR3 is TGCGCCAGCAGCTTGGTTTCAGGGCCTATAGACAATGAGCAGTCCTTC. It specifies CASSLVSGPIDNEQSF. Variable domain in full (rest from reference TRBV5-1 and TRBJ2-1): KAGVTQTPRYLIKTRGQQVTLSCSPISGHRSVSWYQQTPGQGLQFLFEYFSETQRNKGNFPGRFSGRQFSNSRSEMNVSTLELGDSALYLCASSLVSGPIDNEQSFGPGTRLTVL.

V is TRBV7-8 and J is TRBJ2-1; 12 bases fit TRBD2. V lost 5 bases and J lost 3; bases outside the gene matches: 11. Germline CDR1 is SGHVS and CDR2 is FQNEAQ. The CDR3 length is 18 residues. CDR3 sequence (DNA): TGTGCCAGCAGCCTCTCCGGCCTAGCGGGGGGGCTCTACAATGAGCAGTTCTTC. Its protein is CASSLSGLAGGLYNEQFF.

V usage is TRBV29-1 and J usage is TRBJ1-1; D is uncertain. Trimming left V 0 bases short and J 4 bases short, with 9 bases between. Per the germline V gene, CDR1 is SQVTM and CDR2 is ANQGSEA. The CDR3 spans 13 residues. The CDR3 DNA reads TGCAGCGTTGAAGAGGTTGGCCGCACTGAAGCTTTCTTT. This sequence encodes CSVEEVGRTEAFF.

This chain uses TRBV9 with TRBJ2-2; D call uncertain. Trimming shortened V by 3 bases and J by 7 bases, and 10 bases separated the two germline ends. This CDR3 is 13 amino acids long. Germline CDR1 reads SGDLS; CDR2 reads YYNGEE. CDR3 DNA sequence: TGTGCCAGCAGCGCTCGTTCTCGCGGGGAGCTGTTTTTT. Translating it yields CASSARSRGELFF.

This sequence joins TRBV9 and TRBJ2-4; D gene ambiguous. The J call may be faulty, since TRBJ2-7 better matches the DNA end. Germline V gives CDR1 SGDLS, CDR2 YYNGEE. CDR3 size: 15 residues. CDR3 DNA: TGTGCCAGCAGCGTATCGGGCGTCAGCTCCTACGAGCAGTACTTC. It codes for CASSVSGVSSYEQYF.

The rearrangement links TRBV5-1 to TRBJ1-4; D gene unclear. This CDR3 is 14 amino acids long. The germline CDR1 and CDR2 sequences are SGHRS and YFSETQ. Between the trimmed V and J ends, which lost 6 bases and 3 bases, there was a span of 12 bases. The DNA of the CDR3 is TGCGCCAGCATGTACGAAGGTTCTAATGAAAAACTGTTTTTT. Translated, it gives CASMYEGSNEKLFF.

J is TRBJ2-1 and V is TRBV20-1; 9 bases are shared with TRBD2. After removal of 3 bases from V and 4 bases from J, the junction contained 4 bases not matched to a gene. The CDR3 sequence is 14 residues long. The germline gives CDR1 DFQATT, CDR2 SNEGSKA (reference sequence). CDR3 bases: TGCAGTGCTAGTCCTAGCGGGGCGTACAATGAGCAGTTCTTC. This gives the protein CSASPSGAYNEQFF.

This clonotype was counted many times. The V call is TRBV12-3 or TRBV12-4, the J call TRBJ2-4; D is ambiguous. This CDR3 has 11 amino acids. Trimming pared 3 bases from V and 8 bases from J, leaving 5 bases between. The CDR3 coding sequence is TGTGCCAGCAGTTTTAAGGACATTCAGTACTTC. It translates to CASSFKDIQYF.

This clonotype has more than one count but fewer than ten. The V call is TRBV29-1, the J call TRBJ1-1; 7 bases are a match to TRBD1. CDR3 length equals 14 residues. V was pared by 6 bases and J by 5 bases, with 12 bases of the junction left unmatched. CDR1 is SQVTM, CDR2 ANQGSEA, per germline. Here the CDR3 DNA reads TGCAGCGTGGAAACGACAGGGTCCCGAACTGAAGCTTTCTTT. Translation gives CSVETTGSRTEAFF.

This clonotype was seen a handful of times. CDR3 nucleotides: TGTGCCAGCAGCTCCGGGGGTGGGTTGGATGAGCAGTTCTTC. Its protein product is CASSSGGGLDEQFF. The chain employs TRBV9 and TRBJ2-1, with D possibly TRBD2 on 6 matching bases. This CDR3 comprises 14 residues. The V gene's germline CDR1 is SGDLS and CDR2 YYNGEE. V dropped 4 bases and J dropped 8 bases, with 16 bases sitting between them.

The rearrangement links TRBV4-3 to TRBJ2-5; the D gene is possibly TRBD2 (7 bases). Germline assignment: CDR1 LGHNA and CDR2 YSLEER. Trimming cost V 1 base and J 10 bases, with 16 bases left between them. This CDR3 region has 14 residues. As DNA, the CDR3 is TGCGCCAGCAGCCAAGTCAACGGGGGGCCGGACCAGTACTTC. It yields the protein CASSQVNGGPDQYF.

This clonotype occurred a few times. The genes are TRBV10-3 and TRBJ2-7, with D uncertain. The CDR3 length is 13 residues. Trimming took off 0 bases at V and 3 bases at J, with 6 bases between the two ends. In germline, CDR1 is ENHRY, CDR2 SYGVKD. CDR3 bases: TGTGCCATCAGTGAGTCTGACTTCTACGAGCAGTACTTC. Its protein product is CAISESDFYEQYF.

CDR3: CASSLSTGSGELFF. CDR3 nucleotides: TGTGCCAGCAGTTTATCAACAGGGTCCGGGGAGCTGTTTTTT. The V call is TRBV28, the J call TRBJ2-2; possibly TRBD1 for D (6 bases). The ends were cut back, 1 base at V and 6 bases at J, with 9 bases in the middle. The length of the CDR3 is 14 residues. Germline V gene data show CDR1 as MDHEN and CDR2 as SYDVKM.

A note on this clonotype: An end of the junction differs from the germline gene, which may be a read error. This chain links TRBV12-5 with TRBJ2-1; weak D call: TRBD2 (6 bases). The CDR3 runs 12 residues. Germline V gene sequence: CDR1 LGHNT, CDR2 FRNRAP. The DNA for the CDR3 is TGTGCTGGTGGGGAGGACCACAATGAGCAGTTCTTC. Its translation is CAGGEDHNEQFF.

The chain is built from TRBV5-1 and TRBJ2-3; D ambiguous. CDR3 length: 17 residues. CDR1 and CDR2 (germline): SGHRS, YFSETQ. The V end was cut by 4 bases, the J end by 0 bases, with 18 bases between. The CDR3 DNA reads as TGCGCCAGCAGCCAACCCATGACTGCCGAGAGCACAGATACGCAGTATTTT. Protein sequence: CASSQPMTAESTDTQYF.

This clonotype came up a few times. This rearrangement joins TRBV7-9 to TRBJ2-7, with D possibly TRBD2 on 6 matching bases. This CDR3 region has 15 residues. V lost 11 bases and J lost 2, with 22 bases in between. The V gene's germline CDR1 is SEHNR and CDR2 FQNEAQ (reference sequence). The CDR3 DNA is TGTGCCCATGATAGGGCCGGGAGCATAACCTACGAGCAGTACTTC. This translates into CAHDRAGSITYEQYF.

This chain uses TRBV20-1 with TRBJ2-5; 11 bases align to TRBD2. The J call may be in error: the DNA end matches TRBJ2-7 better. Per the germline V gene, CDR1 is DFQATT and CDR2 is SNEGSKA (reference sequence). The CDR3 length is 16 residues. CDR3: CSARPSSGGLNYEQYF. The CDR3 DNA is TGCAGTGCTAGACCCTCTAGCGGGGGGCTGAACTACGAGCAGTACTTC.

The chain uses TRBV10-3 and TRBJ2-5, with D possibly being TRBD2 (7 bases). The CDR3 sequence is 14 residues long. Germline V gene lookup returns CDR1 ENHRY and CDR2 SYGVKD. Between the trimmed V and J ends, which lost 7 bases and 5 bases, there was a span of 17 bases. The CDR3 loop reads CAIMSGGSEETQYF. CDR3 DNA sequence: TGTGCCATCATGTCGGGGGGCTCAGAGGAGACCCAGTACTTC.

DNA of the CDR3: TGTGCCAGCAGCTTAGTTCGGGCCAGTGAGCATCAGTTCTTC. It specifies CASSLVRASEHQFF. This chain uses TRBV7-9 with TRBJ2-1, with unresolved D. This CDR3 is built from 14 residues. Germline CDR1 is SEHNR and CDR2 is FQNEAQ (reference sequence). V lost 1 base to trimming and J lost 13 bases, with 17 bases between them.